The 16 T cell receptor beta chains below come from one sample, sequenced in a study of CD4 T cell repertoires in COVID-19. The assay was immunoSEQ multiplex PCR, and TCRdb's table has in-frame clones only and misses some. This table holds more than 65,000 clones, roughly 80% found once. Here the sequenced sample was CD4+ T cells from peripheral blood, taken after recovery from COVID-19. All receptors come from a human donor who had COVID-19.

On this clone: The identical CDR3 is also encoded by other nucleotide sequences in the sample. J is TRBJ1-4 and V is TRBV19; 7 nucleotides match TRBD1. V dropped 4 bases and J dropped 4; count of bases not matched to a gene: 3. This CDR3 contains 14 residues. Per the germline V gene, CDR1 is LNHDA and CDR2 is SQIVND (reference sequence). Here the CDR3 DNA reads TGTGCCAGTAGTACCCGGGACAGTAATGAAAAACTGTTTTTT. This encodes CASSTRDSNEKLFF.

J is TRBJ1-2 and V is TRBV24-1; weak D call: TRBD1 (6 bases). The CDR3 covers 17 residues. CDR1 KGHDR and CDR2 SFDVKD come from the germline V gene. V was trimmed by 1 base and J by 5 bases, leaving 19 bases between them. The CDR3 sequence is CATSDFDRSNFPYGYTF. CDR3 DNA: TGTGCCACCAGTGATTTTGACAGGAGCAATTTTCCTTATGGCTACACCTTC.

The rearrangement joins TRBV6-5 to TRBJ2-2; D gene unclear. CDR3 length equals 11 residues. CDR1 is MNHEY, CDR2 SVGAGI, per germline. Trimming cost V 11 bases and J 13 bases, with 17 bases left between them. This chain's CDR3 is CAGEGTSRLFF. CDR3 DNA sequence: TGTGCCGGAGAAGGCACCTCAAGGCTGTTTTTT.

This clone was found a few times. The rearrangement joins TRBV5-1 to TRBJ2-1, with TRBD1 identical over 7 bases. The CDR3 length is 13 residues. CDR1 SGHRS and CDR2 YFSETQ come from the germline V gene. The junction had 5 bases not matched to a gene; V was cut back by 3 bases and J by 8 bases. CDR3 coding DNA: TGCGCCAGCAGCTGGGGACAGAAGGATGAGCAGTTCTTC. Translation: CASSWGQKDEQFF. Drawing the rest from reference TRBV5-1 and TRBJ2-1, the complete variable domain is KAGVTQTPRYLIKTRGQQVTLSCSPISGHRSVSWYQQTPGQGLQFLFEYFSETQRNKGNFPGRFSGRQFSNSRSEMNVSTLELGDSALYLCASSWGQKDEQFFGPGTRLTVL.

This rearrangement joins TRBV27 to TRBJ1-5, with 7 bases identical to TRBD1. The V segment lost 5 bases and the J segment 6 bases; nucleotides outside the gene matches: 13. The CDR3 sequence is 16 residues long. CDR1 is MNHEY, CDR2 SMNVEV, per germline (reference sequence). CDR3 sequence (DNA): TGTGCCAGCAGTCGCACAACGACAGGGCAATTTCAGCCCCAGCATTTT. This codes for CASSRTTTGQFQPQHF.

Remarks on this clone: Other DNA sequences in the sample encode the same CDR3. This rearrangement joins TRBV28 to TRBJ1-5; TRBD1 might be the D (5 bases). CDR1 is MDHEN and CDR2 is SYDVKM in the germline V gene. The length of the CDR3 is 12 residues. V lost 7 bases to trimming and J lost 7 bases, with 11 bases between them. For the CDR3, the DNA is TGTGCCAGCACCACGGGACCCCAGCCCCAGCATTTT. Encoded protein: CASTTGPQPQHF.

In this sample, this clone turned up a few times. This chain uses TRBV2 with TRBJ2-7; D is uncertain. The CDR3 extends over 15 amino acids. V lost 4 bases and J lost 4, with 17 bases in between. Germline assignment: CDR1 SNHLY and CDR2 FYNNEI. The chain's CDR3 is CASSAPRVVLYEQYF. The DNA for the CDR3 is TGTGCCAGCAGTGCCCCTCGGGTCGTCCTATACGAGCAGTACTTC. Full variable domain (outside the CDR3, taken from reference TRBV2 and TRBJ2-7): EPEVTQTPSHQVTQMGQEVILRCVPISNHLYFYWYRQILGQKVEFLVSFYNNEISEKSEIFDDQFSVERPDGSNFTLKIRSTKLEDSAMYFCASSAPRVVLYEQYFGPGTRLTVT.

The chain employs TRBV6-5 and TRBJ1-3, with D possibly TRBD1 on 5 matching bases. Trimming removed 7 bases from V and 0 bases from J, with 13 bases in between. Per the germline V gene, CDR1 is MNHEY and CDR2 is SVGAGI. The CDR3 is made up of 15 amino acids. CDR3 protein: CASMGVPHSGNTIYF. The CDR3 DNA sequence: TGTGCCAGCATGGGGGTTCCTCACTCTGGAAACACCATATATTTT.

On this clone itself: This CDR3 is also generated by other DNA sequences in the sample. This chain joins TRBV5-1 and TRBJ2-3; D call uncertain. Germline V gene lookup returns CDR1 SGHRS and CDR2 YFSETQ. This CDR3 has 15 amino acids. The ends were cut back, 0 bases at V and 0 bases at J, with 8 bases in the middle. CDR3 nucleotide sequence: TGCGCCAGCAGCTTGGCCCCCTCTAGCACAGATACGCAGTATTTT. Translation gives CASSLAPSSTDTQYF.

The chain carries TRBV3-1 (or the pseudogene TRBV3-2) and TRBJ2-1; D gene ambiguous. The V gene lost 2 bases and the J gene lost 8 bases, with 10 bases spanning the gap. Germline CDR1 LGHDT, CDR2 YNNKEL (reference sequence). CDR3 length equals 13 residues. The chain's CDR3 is CASSQLGLDEQFF. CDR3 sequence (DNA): TGTGCCAGCAGCCAACTTGGTTTGGATGAGCAGTTCTTC.

CDR3 nucleotide sequence: TGTGCCAGCAGCTTAGTCGGCAGGGTAAGGAACACTGAAGCTTTCTTT. It translates to CASSLVGRVRNTEAFF. This chain uses TRBV11-2 with TRBJ1-1, with D possibly being TRBD1 (5 bases). The CDR3 extends over 16 amino acids. Per the germline V gene, CDR1 is SGHAT and CDR2 is FQNNGV. V was clipped by 1 base and J by 1 base, with 13 bases between them.

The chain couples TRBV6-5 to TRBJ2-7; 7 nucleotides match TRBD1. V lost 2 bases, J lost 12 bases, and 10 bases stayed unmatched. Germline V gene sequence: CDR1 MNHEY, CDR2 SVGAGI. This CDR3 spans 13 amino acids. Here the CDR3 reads CASSYTDRDLPYF. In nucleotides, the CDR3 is TGTGCCAGCAGTTACACTGACAGGGATCTCCCGTACTTC.

The CDR3 loop is CASSQGNDGDGYTF. The CDR3 coding sequence is TGTGCCAGCAGCCAAGGGAATGACGGAGATGGCTACACCTTC. J is TRBJ1-2 and V is TRBV4-2; D uncertain. Per the germline V gene, CDR1 is LGHNA and CDR2 is YNFKEQ. The CDR3 is 14 amino acids. Trimming stripped 1 base from V and 6 bases from J, with 12 bases between.

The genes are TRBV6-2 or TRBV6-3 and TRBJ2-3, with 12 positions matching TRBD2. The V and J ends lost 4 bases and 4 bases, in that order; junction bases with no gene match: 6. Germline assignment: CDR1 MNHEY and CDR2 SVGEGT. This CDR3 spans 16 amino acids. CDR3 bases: TGTGCCAGCAGTTCCTACCTAGCGGGAGGGGCAGATACGCAGTATTTT. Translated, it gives CASSSYLAGGADTQYF.

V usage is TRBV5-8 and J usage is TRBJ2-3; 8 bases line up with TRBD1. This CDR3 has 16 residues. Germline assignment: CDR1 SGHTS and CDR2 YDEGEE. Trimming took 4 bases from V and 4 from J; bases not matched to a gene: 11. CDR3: CASSPVFGQGPDTQYF. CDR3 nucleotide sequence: TGTGCCAGCAGCCCGGTTTTTGGACAGGGACCAGATACGCAGTATTTT.

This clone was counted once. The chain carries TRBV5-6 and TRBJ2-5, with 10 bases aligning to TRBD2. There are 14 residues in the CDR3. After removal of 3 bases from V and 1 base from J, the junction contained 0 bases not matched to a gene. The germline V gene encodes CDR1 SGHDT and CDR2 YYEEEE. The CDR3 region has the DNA TGTGCCAGCAGCTGGACTAGCGGCCAAGAGACCCAGTACTTC. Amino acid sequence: CASSWTSGQETQYF.